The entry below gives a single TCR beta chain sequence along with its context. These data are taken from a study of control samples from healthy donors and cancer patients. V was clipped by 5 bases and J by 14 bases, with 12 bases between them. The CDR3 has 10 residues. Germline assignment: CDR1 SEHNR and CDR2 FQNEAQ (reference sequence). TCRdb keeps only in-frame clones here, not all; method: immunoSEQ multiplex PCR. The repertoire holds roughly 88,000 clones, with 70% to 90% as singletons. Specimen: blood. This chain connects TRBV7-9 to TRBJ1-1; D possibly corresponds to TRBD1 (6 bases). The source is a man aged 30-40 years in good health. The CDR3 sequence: CASSRTEGFF. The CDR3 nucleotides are TGTGCCAGCAGCCGGACAGAAGGATTCTTT.